Listed below are T cell receptor beta chains from one sample, sequenced in a study of OX40 agonist ivuxolimab in advanced cancers. Libraries were prepared by immunoSEQ multiplex PCR; TCRdb keeps only in-frame clonotypes and omits some of them. Of about 46,000 clones listed, 84% are singletons. The sample in question was CD4+ or CD8+ T cells sorted from blood, obtained in a trial of the OX40 agonist ivuxolimab. These TCRs come from an adult with an advanced solid tumor such as melanoma, head and neck, liver or kidney cancer. CDR3s include the opening cysteine and the closing phenylalanine or tryptophan. Each record gives: CDR3 DNA, CDR3 protein, D gene, clone size, J gene, V gene. A D gene is named only where the DNA matches it firmly. Part of the rows lack a size; the others show once, few, many or a class for expanded clones.

TGTGCCAGCAGCGTAGGGACAAGGGACGAAAAACTGTTTTTT	CASSVGTRDEKLFF	-	-	TRBJ1-4	TRBV9
TGCGCCAGCAGCCAGATAAGAGGGCCCGGACTAGCCTGGGAGCAGTACTTC	CASSQIRGPGLAWEQYF	TRBD2	-	TRBJ2-7	TRBV4-1
TGTGCCAGCAGTGAATGGAGCGGCTACACCTTC	CASSEWSGYTF	-	-	TRBJ1-2	TRBV2
TGTGCCAGCAGTAATACAGGCGTTCGGGAGACCCAGTACTTC	CASSNTGVRETQYF	-	-	TRBJ2-5	TRBV6-1
TGTGCCAGCAGTGAAGAACTAGCGGGGAGGGAGACCCAGTACTTC	CASSEELAGRETQYF	TRBD2	-	TRBJ2-5	TRBV2
TGTGCCAGCAGTGAAGCACTGGGGCTGGGAAACACCATATATTTT	CASSEALGLGNTIYF	-	-	TRBJ1-3	TRBV6-1
TGCGCCAGCAGCCAAGCAGGGATGGGCACCGGGGAGCTGTTTTTT	CASSQAGMGTGELFF	-	-	TRBJ2-2	TRBV4-3
TGTGCCACCCCTCCGGGACAGGGGTCCGATGAGCAGTTCTTC	CATPPGQGSDEQFF	TRBD1	-	TRBJ2-1	TRBV6-5
TGTGCCAGCAGCTTAGCTGTTCGGGAGCAGTACTTC	CASSLAVREQYF	-	-	TRBJ2-7	TRBV7-2
TGTGCCAGCTCACCACCCCGGAACACCGGGGAGCTGTTTTTT	CASSPPRNTGELFF	-	-	TRBJ2-2	TRBV18
TGTGCCAGCAGTTACACCCCGGGGACAGGGGCCTACGAGCAGTACTTC	CASSYTPGTGAYEQYF	TRBD1	once	TRBJ2-7	TRBV27
TGTGCCAGCAGCCCCCGGTTTCTCTTTACTAGCGGGGGGCCCACCGGGGAGCTGTTTTTT	CASSPRFLFTSGGPTGELFF	TRBD2	-	TRBJ2-2	TRBV28
TGTGCCAGCAGCTCGACTAGCGGGGGGGGAGAGACCCAGTACTTC	CASSSTSGGGETQYF	TRBD2	-	TRBJ2-5	TRBV2
TGTGCCAGCAGTTACCGTAGCGATTCTGGGGCCGGGGAGCTGTTTTTT	CASSYRSDSGAGELFF	-	-	TRBJ2-2	TRBV7-9
TGCGCCAGCAGCTTGGCCGCTGTGGTGAACACTGAAGCTTTCTTT	CASSLAAVVNTEAFF	-	-	TRBJ1-1	TRBV5-1
TGTGCCAGCAGTGAGGGGGACAGGAGGAGCTACACCTTC	CASSEGDRRSYTF	TRBD1	-	TRBJ1-2	TRBV25-1
TGTGCCACCAGCAGAGACAGGGGGCTAGAGACCCAGTACTTC	CATSRDRGLETQYF	TRBD1	-	TRBJ2-5	TRBV15
TGTGCCAGCAGTCCCTTGGGCCTTCCTTATCAGCCCCAGCATTTT	CASSPLGLPYQPQHF	-	-	TRBJ1-5	TRBV2
TGTGCCAGCAGCTTATTCGCCCAGGGCGAAAAACTGTTTTTT	CASSLFAQGEKLFF	-	-	TRBJ1-4	TRBV7-2
TGCGCCAGCAGCTTGTTGGCGACAGGGGGCGACTATGGCTACACCTTC	CASSLLATGGDYGYTF	TRBD1	-	TRBJ1-2	TRBV5-1
TGTGCCAGCAGAGCCATGATGGACGAAAAACTGTTTTTT	CASRAMMDEKLFF	-	-	TRBJ1-4	TRBV27
TGTGCCAGTAGTATAGCGGGGGCTGGTGCAGATACGCAGTATTTT	CASSIAGAGADTQYF	-	-	TRBJ2-3	TRBV19
TGTGCCAGCAGAAGCGGGGGCCTACAAGAGACCCAGTACTTC	CASRSGGLQETQYF	TRBD2	-	TRBJ2-5	TRBV6-1
TGCAGTGCTAGGGGGCTCTATGGCTACACCTTC	CSARGLYGYTF	-	medium-sized	TRBJ1-2	TRBV20-1
TGTGCCAGCAGCCCCCCAGGACGAGCTAACTATGGCTACACCTTC	CASSPPGRANYGYTF	-	few	TRBJ1-2	TRBV4-2
TGTGCCAGCTCTTATCAGCCCCAGCATTTT	CASSYQPQHF	-	-	TRBJ1-5	TRBV18
TGTGCCAGTAACCCCACGGGGGGGGGCGTGAACACCGGGGAGCTGTTTTTT	CASNPTGGGVNTGELFF	TRBD2	-	TRBJ2-2	TRBV19
TGTGCCAGCGGTAGGGGGATTGGCACAGATACGCAGTATTTT	CASGRGIGTDTQYF	-	-	TRBJ2-3	TRBV2
TGTGCCAGCTCACCACAACAGGGGGCCGGCACTGAAGCTTTCTTT	CASSPQQGAGTEAFF	TRBD1	-	TRBJ1-1	TRBV18
TGTGCCAGCAGGAAGGAGTGGACAGGGAACACTGAAGCTTTCTTT	CASRKEWTGNTEAFF	TRBD1	-	TRBJ1-1	TRBV2
TGCGCCAGCAGCTTGGCCGATGAGACCCAGTACTTC	CASSLADETQYF	-	-	TRBJ2-5	TRBV5-1
TGTGCCAGCAGCGAGACTAGCGGGGGGGCCGGGGAGACCCAGTACTTC	CASSETSGGAGETQYF	TRBD2	-	TRBJ2-5	TRBV7-2
TGTGCCAGCAGCTTAACCAGGAGTAATGAAAAACTGTTTTTT	CASSLTRSNEKLFF	-	-	TRBJ1-4	TRBV7-9
TGTGCCAGCAGCCGGGGACAGGGGGCAACAGATACGCAGTATTTT	CASSRGQGATDTQYF	TRBD1	-	TRBJ2-3	TRBV5-6
TGTGCCAGCAGTGAACAGGCGGCGAACACTGAAGCTTTCTTT	CASSEQAANTEAFF	-	-	TRBJ1-1	TRBV2
TGTGCCAGCAGCTTATTCCTTTCGAGGGAGCTGTTTTTT	CASSLFLSRELFF	-	few	TRBJ2-2	TRBV7-3
TGTGCCAGCAGCCAAGATGGCACAGGGGAGACCCAGTACTTC	CASSQDGTGETQYF	-	-	TRBJ2-5	TRBV4-2
TGTGCCAGCAGCCCAGCACCGGGACAGCACACTGAAGCTTTCTTT	CASSPAPGQHTEAFF	TRBD1	-	TRBJ1-1	TRBV7-2
TGTGCCAGCAGTTTATCGATTGACGGCTATGGCTACACCTTC	CASSLSIDGYGYTF	-	-	TRBJ1-2	TRBV27
TGTGCCAGCAGCACCCGGGACAGGGGGAACACTGAAGCTTTCTTT	CASSTRDRGNTEAFF	TRBD1	once	TRBJ1-1	TRBV11-3
TGTGCCAGTAGATCCGGGACAGCAAACATTCAGTACTTC	CASRSGTANIQYF	TRBD1	-	TRBJ2-4	TRBV19
TGCGCCAGCAGCCAAGATTGGGGTGGGGACACCGGGGAGCTGTTTTTT	CASSQDWGGDTGELFF	-	-	TRBJ2-2	TRBV4-3